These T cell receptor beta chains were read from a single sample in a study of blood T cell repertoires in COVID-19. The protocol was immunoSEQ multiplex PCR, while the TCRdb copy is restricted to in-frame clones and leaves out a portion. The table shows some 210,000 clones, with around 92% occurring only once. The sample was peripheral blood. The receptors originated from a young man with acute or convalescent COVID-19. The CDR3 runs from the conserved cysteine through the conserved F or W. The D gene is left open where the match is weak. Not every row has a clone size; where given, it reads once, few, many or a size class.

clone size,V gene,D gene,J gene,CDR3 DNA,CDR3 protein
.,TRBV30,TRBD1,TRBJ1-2,TGTGCCTGGAGTCCCATGCCAGGGGGCTGGGGCTACACCTTC,CAWSPMPGGWGYTF
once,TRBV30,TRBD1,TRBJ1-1,TGTGCCTGGAGTGCCGGGAACAGGGGTACTGAAGCTTTCTTT,CAWSAGNRGTEAFF
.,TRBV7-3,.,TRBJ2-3,TGTGCCAGCAGCTTAAGAGTTGCGGACATCACCCGGCAGTATTTT,CASSLRVADITRQYF
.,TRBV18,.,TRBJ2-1,TGTGCCAGCGCACCGGGAGCAACTAGAAATGAGCAGTTCTTC,CASAPGATRNEQFF
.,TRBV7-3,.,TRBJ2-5,TGTGCCAGCAGCTTCCCGGGGCAAGAGACCCAGTACTTC,CASSFPGQETQYF
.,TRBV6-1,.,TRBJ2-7,TGTGCCAGCAGTGAAGCGCTTGGTGGCAGATACTACGAGCAGTACTTC,CASSEALGGRYYEQYF
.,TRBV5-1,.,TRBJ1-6,TGCGCCAGCAGCTTAGGACTAAACACCTATAATTCACCCCTCCACTTT,CASSLGLNTYNSPLHF
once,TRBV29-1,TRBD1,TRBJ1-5,TGCAGCGTTTCAGACAGGGACGGTAATCAGCCCCAGCATTTT,CSVSDRDGNQPQHF
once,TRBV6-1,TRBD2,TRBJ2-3,TGTGCCAGCAGTGAGACACGGACTAGCGGGATGTTAACAGATACGCAGTATTTT,CASSETRTSGMLTDTQYF
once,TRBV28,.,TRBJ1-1,TGTGCCAGCAGCGATCAGGGAACTGAAGCTTTCTTT,CASSDQGTEAFF
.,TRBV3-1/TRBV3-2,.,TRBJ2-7,TGTGCCAGCACAGGTAAGGACACATACGAGCAGTACTTC,CASTGKDTYEQYF
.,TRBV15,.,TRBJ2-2,TGTGCCACCAGCAGTCTACTTGACACCGGGGAGCTGTTTTTT,CATSSLLDTGELFF
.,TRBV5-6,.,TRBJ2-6,TGTGCCAGCAGCCCAAGACAGGAACACTTCTCTGGGGCCAACGTCCTGACTTTC,CASSPRQEHFSGANVLTF
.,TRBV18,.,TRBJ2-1,TGTGCCAGCTCACCCCCTCACAATGAGCAGTTCTTC,CASSPPHNEQFF
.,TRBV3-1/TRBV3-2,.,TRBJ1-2,TGTGCCAGCAGCCAAACAGTAGGTGTCGACGGCTACACCTTC,CASSQTVGVDGYTF
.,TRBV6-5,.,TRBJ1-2,TGTGCCAGCACCCCTTTAACAAGTAACTATGGCTACACCTTC,CASTPLTSNYGYTF
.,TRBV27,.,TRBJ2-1,TGTGCCAGCAGTTTCCGTCCTAACAGGGAACATCAGTTCTTC,CASSFRPNREHQFF
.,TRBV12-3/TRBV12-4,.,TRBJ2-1,TGTGCCAGCAGTCCCCCGCGGGCTACTCAGTTCTTC,CASSPPRATQFF
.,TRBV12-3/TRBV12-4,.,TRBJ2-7,TGTGCCAGCGCCCCGACTAGCTCCTACGAGCAGTACTTC,CASAPTSSYEQYF
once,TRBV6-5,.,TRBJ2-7,TGTGCCAGCAGTTACCGCCTACGACTGGCCTACGAGCAGTACTTC,CASSYRLRLAYEQYF
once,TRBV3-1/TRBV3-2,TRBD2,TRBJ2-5,TGTGCCAGCAGCCAGACCGACACCGGGACTAGGGGGGGGACCCAGTACTTC,CASSQTDTGTRGGTQYF
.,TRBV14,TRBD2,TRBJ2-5,TGTGCCAGCAGCCCCAGACTAGCAGAGACCCAGTACTTC,CASSPRLAETQYF
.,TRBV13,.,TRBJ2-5,TGTGCCAGCAGCTTAGCCCACAAGGAGTGGACCCAGTACTTC,CASSLAHKEWTQYF
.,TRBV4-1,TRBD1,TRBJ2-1,TGCGCCAGCAGCCAAACTATAGCACAGGGGATCCCCTACAATGAGCAGTTCTTC,CASSQTIAQGIPYNEQFF
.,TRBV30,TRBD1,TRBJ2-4,TGTGCCTGGAGCCTTGGGACAGGGATGAACATTCAGTACTTC,CAWSLGTGMNIQYF
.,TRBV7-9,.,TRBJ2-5,TGTGCCAGCAGCTTAGACGTAGCCCAAGAGACCCAGTACTTC,CASSLDVAQETQYF
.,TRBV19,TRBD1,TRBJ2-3,TGTGCCAGTAGTATACAGGGGGCATTTAAAGATACGCAGTATTTT,CASSIQGAFKDTQYF
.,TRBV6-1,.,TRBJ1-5,TGTGCCAGCAGTGATACGATAGGCAGGGGAGTCAATCAGCCCCAGCATTTT,CASSDTIGRGVNQPQHF
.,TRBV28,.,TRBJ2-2,TGTGCCAGCCTCCAGACAGAGGCGGCCGGGGAGCTGTTTTTT,CASLQTEAAGELFF
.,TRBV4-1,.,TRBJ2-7,TGCGCCAGCAGCCAAGATCGGCCTAGCGAGCAGTACTTC,CASSQDRPSEQYF
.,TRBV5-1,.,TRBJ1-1,TGCGCCAGCAGCCTTAAATTGGGAGGAAACACTGAAGCTTTCTTT,CASSLKLGGNTEAFF
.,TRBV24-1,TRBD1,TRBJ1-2,TGTGCCACCAGCTCGGGACAGGCCAACTATGGCTACACCTTC,CATSSGQANYGYTF
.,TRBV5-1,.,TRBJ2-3,TGCGCCAGCAGCTTGGTCTCAGATACGCAGTATTTT,CASSLVSDTQYF
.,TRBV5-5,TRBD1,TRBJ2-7,TGTGCCAGCAGCTCGCGGACAGGCACGCACGAGCAGTACTTC,CASSSRTGTHEQYF
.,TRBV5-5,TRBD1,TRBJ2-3,TGTGCCAGCAGCCCCGGACAGGGTCTAGATACGCAGTATTTT,CASSPGQGLDTQYF
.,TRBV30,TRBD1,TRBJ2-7,TGTGCCTGGAGTGTCCGGGACAGGGGCGAGCAGTACTTC,CAWSVRDRGEQYF
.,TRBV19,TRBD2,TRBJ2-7,TGTGCCAGTAGTCTCGGGACTAGCGGGAGTTCTTTCTACGAGCAGTACTTC,CASSLGTSGSSFYEQYF
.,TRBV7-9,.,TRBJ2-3,TGTGCCAGCAGCCGGAGCACAGATACGCAGTATTTT,CASSRSTDTQYF
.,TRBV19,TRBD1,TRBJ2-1,TGTGCCAGTAGACGGGCCGGGACAGGGAACAATGAGCAGTTCTTC,CASRRAGTGNNEQFF
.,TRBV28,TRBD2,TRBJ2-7,TGTGCCAGCAGTGGTATAGCGGGAGGGCATCTTTACGAGCAGTACTTC,CASSGIAGGHLYEQYF
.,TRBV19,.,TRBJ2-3,TGTGCCAGTAGTAGGGGGCTAGGCACAGATACGCAGTATTTT,CASSRGLGTDTQYF
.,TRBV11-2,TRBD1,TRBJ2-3,TGTGCCAGCAGCTCCCCGGGACAGGGGGCCGGAGATACGCAGTATTTT,CASSSPGQGAGDTQYF
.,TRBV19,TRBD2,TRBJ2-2,TGTGCCAGTAGGACCACGGGACTAGCATTTTTCGACACCGGGGAGCTGTTTTTT,CASRTTGLAFFDTGELFF
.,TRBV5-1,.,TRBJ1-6,TGCGCCAGCACCCTCGCAGGAGCGGGAGATTCACCCCTCCACTTT,CASTLAGAGDSPLHF
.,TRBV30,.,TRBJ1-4,TGTGCCTGGAGTGTATATTATGAAAAACTGTTTTTT,CAWSVYYEKLFF
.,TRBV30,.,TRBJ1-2,TGTGCCTGGAGACTAAAGAAGGCTAACTATGGCTACACCTTC,CAWRLKKANYGYTF
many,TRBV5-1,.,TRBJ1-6,TGCGCCAGCAGCCGGGAAGGACCGCGGTCACCCCTCCACTTT,CASSREGPRSPLHF
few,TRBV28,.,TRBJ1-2,TGTGCCAGCAGTTTCGGACAGCTCTATGGCTACACCTTC,CASSFGQLYGYTF
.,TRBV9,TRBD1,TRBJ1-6,TGTGCCAGCAGCCTGGGGGACAGATATAATTCACCCCTCCACTTT,CASSLGDRYNSPLHF
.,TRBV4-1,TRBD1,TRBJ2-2,TGCGCCAGCAGCCAGGCCTACAGGACAGGGGGCGACACCGGGGAGCTGTTTTTT,CASSQAYRTGGDTGELFF
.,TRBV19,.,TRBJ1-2,TGTGCCAGTAGTACTAGACCCGTTAACTATGGCTACACCTTC,CASSTRPVNYGYTF
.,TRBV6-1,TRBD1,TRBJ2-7,TGTGCCAGCAGTGAATTCGGGACAGGGGTCCCCTACGAGCAGTACTTC,CASSEFGTGVPYEQYF
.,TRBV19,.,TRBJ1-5,TGTGCCAGTAGTGGCCCCACGGGAGACCAGCCCCAGCATTTT,CASSGPTGDQPQHF
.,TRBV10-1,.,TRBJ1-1,TGCGCCAGCAGCGACTCTTTGAACACTGAAGCTTTCTTT,CASSDSLNTEAFF
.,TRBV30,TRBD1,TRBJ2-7,TGTGCCTGGACCTCGTACCGGGACAGGAGATACGAGCAGTACTTC,CAWTSYRDRRYEQYF
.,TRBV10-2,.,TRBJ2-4,TGCGCCAGCACAAGCGCAGGGGCCAAAAACATTCAGTACTTC,CASTSAGAKNIQYF
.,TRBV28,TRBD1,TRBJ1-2,TGTGCCAGCAGTCTATCCCGACAGGGCGCTAACTATGGCTACACCTTC,CASSLSRQGANYGYTF
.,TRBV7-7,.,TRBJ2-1,TGTGCTAGCAGCTTAAAGTCCCCGGGATACGAGCAGTTCTTC,CASSLKSPGYEQFF
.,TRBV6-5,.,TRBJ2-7,TGTGCCAGCAGTTTTGGGTCTAACAGGCCCTACTACGAGCAGTACTTC,CASSFGSNRPYYEQYF